The subject of this entry is one TCR beta chain. This receptor's antigen is unknown. Base quality data are lacking; no much larger clone is found one base away. These data originate in a study of post-analysis software for immune sequencing data (dated by TCRdb to 2013 to 2016). For the wider study: Disease courses on record covered relapsing-remitting, secondary progressive and progressive-relapsing multiple sclerosis, though some patients had no subtype annotation. The patient repertoires were set against around eleven previously published healthy control repertoires from donors whose ages ranged from roughly 6 to 27 years. A subset of samples was prepared in parallel using single-end sample barcoding, then pooled and co-amplified after Illumina adapter ligation.

To demonstrate the VDJtools post-analysis software, TCR beta repertoires were profiled from the peripheral blood of more than ten young patients with multiple sclerosis. The patients with multiple sclerosis were children and adolescents between about 6 and 17 years of age. Overall study outcomes, separate from this receptor: About five TRBV segments, including TRBV5-6, TRBV5-1 and TRBV20-1, were significantly more frequent in patients than controls. Multiple sclerosis patients had significantly lower normalized Chao1 diversity than controls, a result that suggests substantial peripheral T-cell clonal expansion. The control group was slightly older than the multiple sclerosis patient group. Direct clustering with F measure revealed strong co-clustering of samples prepared in the same batch, which led to a batch-effect correction.

The receptor library was made with PCR. The reads were generated on an Illumina HiSeq 2500. To reduce PCR and sequencing biases, unique molecular identifiers were incorporated into the TCR beta cDNA libraries. Every 1 to 10 million input T cells yielded around 500,000 cDNA molecules, meaning each molecule approximated one T cell. The same protocol used for the earlier healthy control dataset was applied to prepare and sequence the patient libraries. Samples belonging to the same batch were prepared together, multiplexed and sequenced on a shared HiSeq lane. Turning to the authors' computational methods: MIGEC handled the raw barcoded reads, throwing out single-read molecular identifier groups before consensus assembly and CDR3 extraction. VDJtools was used for post-analysis of the clonotype tables, and diversity was normalized by down-sampling every dataset to the size of the smallest sample. Repertoire overlap clustering matched CDR3 amino acid but not nucleotide sequences to correct batch-related cross-sample contamination. TCRdb ran its own pipeline on the public reads, namely fastp trimming at Q25 and MiXCR clone calling, and kept in-frame beta chains. Records with the same CDR3 protein are collapsed into one entry carrying the most frequent genes and DNA. The V and J calls shown here were made by TCRdb, not taken from the authors' results. The sample contains 500,000 to 600,000 distinct CDR3 sequences, roughly 45% of them found a single time. 1.5% to 2% of the sample comes from the top ten.

From a lookup of the germline V gene, CDR1 and CDR2 are SGHRS and YFSETQ. The CDR3 contains 14 residues, cysteine and phenylalanine counted. The kept DNA is CDR3 alone, 42 bases in frame from the first base. V sheds 0 bases and J sheds 0 bases, leaving 6 bases between their ends. The chain links TRBV5-1 with TRBJ1-2, with the D gene not clear enough to name. This sequence originates from a girl aged 10 to 17 with multiple sclerosis. Sequencing used blood. The CDR3 protein sequence reads: CASSLEITNYGYTF. In nucleotides, the sequence is TGCGCCAGCAGCTTGGAGATCACTAACTATGGCTACACCTTC.